The 9 T cell receptor beta chains in this list originate from one sample, sequenced in a study of CD8 T cells in ankylosing spondylitis. TCRdb independently ran MiXCR on the 5' RACE reads; one entry per CDR3 protein. The repertoire holds 200,000 or so distinct CDR3 sequences, 10% to 15% seen once, with about 10% in the top ten. Sequenced sample: blood, either unsorted or a sorted T cell fraction (not recorded which). These TCRs come from a female donor with ankylosing spondylitis or in good health (not recorded which).

This chain uses TRBV30 with TRBJ2-7; D is unresolved. The germline V gene encodes CDR1 GTSNPN and CDR2 SVGIG (reference sequence). The length of the CDR3 is 8 residues. Trimming removed 4 bases from V and 11 bases from J, with 6 bases in between. CDR3 nucleotide sequence: TGTGCCTGGAATGGCGAGTACTTC. Amino acids: CAWNGEYF.

This clonotype has only a few counts. The rearrangement joins TRBV27 to TRBJ1-6; D gene unclear. The CDR3 contains 15 residues. Germline CDR1 MNHEY, CDR2 SMNVEV (reference sequence). Deletions cut 6 bases from V and 4 bases from J, with 13 bases between. The DNA for the CDR3 is TGTGCCAGCAGCCCTCGGCAGAATTATAATTCACCCCTCCACTTT. Its translation is CASSPRQNYNSPLHF.

In this sample, this clonotype turned up many times. The V call is TRBV12-3 or TRBV12-4, the J call TRBJ2-2; D possibly corresponds to TRBD1 (5 bases). The V end was cut by 2 bases, the J end by 7 bases, with 11 bases between. This CDR3 spans 14 amino acids. CDR3 DNA sequence: TGTGCCAGCAGTTTAATCAGGGCAGGCGGGGAGCTGTTTTTT. Residues: CASSLIRAGGELFF.

This clonotype was detected ten times or more. V is TRBV7-9 and J is TRBJ1-4; tentatively, D is TRBD1 (5 bases). This CDR3 has 16 residues. The V gene's germline CDR1 is SEHNR and CDR2 FQNEAQ (reference sequence). The V gene lost 4 bases and the J gene lost 8 bases, with 20 bases spanning the gap. CDR3 in amino acids: CASSSPKGGRGEKLFF. The CDR3 bases are TGTGCCAGCAGCTCACCCAAGGGAGGGCGGGGCGAAAAACTGTTTTTT.

This clonotype was recorded many times. The gene calls are TRBV7-9 and TRBJ1-5; D call uncertain. Germline lookup yields CDR1 SEHNR and CDR2 FQNEAQ (reference sequence). V lost 6 bases and J lost 3, with 12 bases in between. This CDR3 comprises 14 residues. The CDR3 protein is CASRQAGDNQPQHF. CDR3 coding DNA: TGTGCCAGCAGACAAGCTGGGGACAATCAGCCCCAGCATTTT. Drawing the rest from reference TRBV7-9 and TRBJ1-5, the complete variable domain is DTGVSQNPRHKITKRGQNVTFRCDPISEHNRLYWYRQTLGQGPEFLTYFQNEAQLEKSRLLSDRFSAERPKGSFSTLEIQRTEQGDSAMYLCASRQAGDNQPQHFGDGTRLSIL.

This clonotype was counted many times. This sequence joins TRBV6-1 and TRBJ2-1; D not resolved. The CDR3 is made up of 13 amino acids. In germline, CDR1 is MNHNS, CDR2 SASEGT. V lost 2 bases to trimming and J lost 12 bases, with 14 bases between them. The CDR3 DNA reads as TGTGCCAGCAGTGAAACACAAAACGTGGGGCAGTTCTTC. It yields the protein CASSETQNVGQFF.

The V call is TRBV11-2, the J call TRBJ2-1, with D perhaps given as TRBD1 or TRBD2 (7 bases each). Trimming removed 3 bases from V and 2 bases from J, with 17 bases in between. There are 17 residues in the CDR3. Germline V CDR1 and CDR2: SGHAT, FQNNGV. The CDR3 DNA reads TGTGCCAGCAGCTTTGGTATGAGCGGGACAGCCTACAATGAGCAGTTCTTC. Protein sequence: CASSFGMSGTAYNEQFF.

Points on this clonotype: A much bigger clone sits one base away, suggesting this may be a read error. The chain uses TRBV2 and TRBJ2-2, with D hard to call. This CDR3 has 14 amino acids. Trimming took off 8 bases at V and 3 bases at J, with 13 bases between the two ends. CDR1 and CDR2 (germline): SNHLY, FYNNEI. The CDR3 loop reads CASSSMRYTGELFF. In nucleotides, the CDR3 is TGTGCCAGCTCGTCGATGAGGTACACCGGGGAGCTGTTTTTT.

This clonotype was found many times. This chain connects TRBV20-1 to TRBJ2-5; the match to TRBD2 covers 10 bases. Trimming cost V 3 bases and J 4 bases; bases outside gene matches: 11. Looked up from germline, CDR1 is DFQATT and CDR2 is SNEGSKA (reference sequence). This CDR3 is 16 amino acids long. The CDR3 is CSARSGREIFGETQYF. The CDR3 DNA reads as TGCAGTGCTAGGAGCGGGAGGGAGATTTTTGGAGAGACCCAGTACTTC.